Below are 10 T cell receptor beta chains sequenced from a single sample in a study of shared clonotypes between healthy human individuals. TCRdb's table, derived via immunoSEQ multiplex PCR, lists solely in-frame clones and lacks some. The data hold roughly 1,600,000 clones, with 97% to 99% observed a single time. The sample consisted of naive CD4+ T cells sorted from blood. This sample's subset: CD45RA+ positively selected. These receptors were taken from a man in his thirties or forties in good health.

The chain recombines TRBV5-1 with TRBJ2-5; possible D gene TRBD1, 6 bases. The V gene lost 4 bases and the J gene lost 4 bases, with 17 bases spanning the gap. In germline, CDR1 is SGHRS, CDR2 YFSETQ. The CDR3 sequence is 15 residues long. CDR3 nucleotide sequence: TGCGCCAGCAGCCGCTGGGGGCGATCCGGAGAGACCCAGTACTTC. Its protein product is CASSRWGRSGETQYF.

The genes are TRBV15 and TRBJ1-5; D is ambiguous. Germline loops: CDR1 LNHNV, CDR2 YYDKDF (reference sequence). Trimming left V 0 bases short and J 10 bases short, with 16 bases between. The CDR3 is made up of 15 amino acids. CDR3 bases: TGTGCCACCAGCAGAGATTCCACGATTCTCGGACCCCAGCATTTT. Protein: CATSRDSTILGPQHF.

V gene TRBV5-1 combines with J gene TRBJ2-7; the match to TRBD2 covers 10 bases. V lost 4 bases and J lost 3; bases outside the gene matches: 7. This CDR3 region has 15 residues. Germline V gene sequence: CDR1 SGHRS, CDR2 YFSETQ. In DNA, the CDR3 is TGCGCCAGCAGCGGGAGGGCTAGCGGGAGCTACGAGCAGTACTTC. It is translated as CASSGRASGSYEQYF.

This chain links TRBV7-8 with TRBJ2-1; TRBD2 agrees at 8 bases. The V gene end was trimmed by 5 bases and the J gene end by 14 bases; junction bases not matched to a gene: 11. The CDR3 runs to 13 residues. Germline V CDR1 and CDR2: SGHVS, FQNEAQ. This CDR3 reads CASSRAPGGLEFF. The CDR3 nucleotides read TGTGCCAGCAGCCGAGCCCCGGGGGGGCTCGAGTTCTTC.

The genes are TRBV18 and TRBJ2-5, with D possibly called TRBD1 or TRBD2 (6 bases each). Looked up from germline, CDR1 is KGHSH and CDR2 is LQKENI. Trimming removed 1 base at V and 2 bases at J, with 11 bases between. The CDR3 has 15 residues. The CDR3, as DNA: TGTGCCAGCTCACCACGGGGGGCAGATCAAGAGACCCAGTACTTC. Translation gives CASSPRGADQETQYF.

This clone was picked up one time. The chain uses TRBV30 and TRBJ2-1; 7 nucleotides align to TRBD2. This CDR3 has 14 amino acids. Trimming removed 0 bases from V and 2 bases from J; junction bases left unmatched: 1. Germline V gene lookup returns CDR1 GTSNPN and CDR2 SVGIG (reference sequence). This chain's CDR3 is CAWSVGTTYNEQFF. The DNA of the CDR3 is TGTGCCTGGAGTGTAGGGACTACCTACAATGAGCAGTTCTTC.

The gene calls are TRBV7-9 and TRBJ1-5; D is unclear. The CDR3 totals 14 residues. V dropped 5 bases and J dropped 0 bases, with 8 bases sitting between them. CDR1 SEHNR and CDR2 FQNEAQ come from the germline V gene (reference sequence). The CDR3 here is CASSRTNSNQPQHF. The CDR3, as DNA: TGTGCCAGCAGCCGAACTAATAGCAATCAGCCCCAGCATTTT.

This rearrangement joins TRBV5-1 to TRBJ2-3, with D unresolved. The ends were cut back, 6 bases at V and 2 bases at J, with 7 bases in the middle. This CDR3 is 12 amino acids long. The germline gives CDR1 SGHRS, CDR2 YFSETQ. The CDR3 region has the DNA TGCGCCAGCACACTGAACACAGATACGCAGTATTTT. Its translation: CASTLNTDTQYF.

This clone is a singleton in its sample. The rearrangement links TRBV7-9 to TRBJ2-1, with TRBD2 matching over 9 bases. Germline V gives CDR1 SEHNR, CDR2 FQNEAQ (reference sequence). V was pared by 5 bases and J by 4 bases, with 15 bases of the junction left unmatched. This CDR3 region has 18 residues. Here the CDR3 DNA reads TGTGCCAGCAGCCAAACCCCGGGACTAGCCCATGTATACAATGAGCAGTTCTTC. Translation gives CASSQTPGLAHVYNEQFF.

This chain connects TRBV6-6 to TRBJ2-7; D may be TRBD1 or TRBD2 (7 bases each). CDR3 size: 14 residues. Between the trimmed V and J ends, which lost 2 bases and 6 bases, there was a span of 14 bases. CDR1 is MNHNY, CDR2 SVGAGI, per germline (reference sequence). CDR3 sequence: CASSYGAGGVEQYF. The CDR3 DNA sequence: TGTGCCAGCAGTTACGGGGCAGGGGGGGTCGAGCAGTACTTC.